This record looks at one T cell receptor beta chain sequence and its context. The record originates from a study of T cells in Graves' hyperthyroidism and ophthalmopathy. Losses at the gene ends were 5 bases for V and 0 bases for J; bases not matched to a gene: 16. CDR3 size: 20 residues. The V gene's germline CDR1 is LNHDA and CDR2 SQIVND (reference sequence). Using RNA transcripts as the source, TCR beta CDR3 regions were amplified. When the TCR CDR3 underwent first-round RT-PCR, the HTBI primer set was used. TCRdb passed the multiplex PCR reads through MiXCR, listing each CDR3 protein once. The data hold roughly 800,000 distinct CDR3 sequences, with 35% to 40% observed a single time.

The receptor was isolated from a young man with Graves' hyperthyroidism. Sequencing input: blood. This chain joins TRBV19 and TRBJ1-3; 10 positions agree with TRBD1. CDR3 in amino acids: CASSPPGQGPESHSGNTIYF. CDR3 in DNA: TGTGCCAGTAGTCCTCCGGGACAGGGGCCAGAGAGCCACTCTGGAAACACCATATATTTT.